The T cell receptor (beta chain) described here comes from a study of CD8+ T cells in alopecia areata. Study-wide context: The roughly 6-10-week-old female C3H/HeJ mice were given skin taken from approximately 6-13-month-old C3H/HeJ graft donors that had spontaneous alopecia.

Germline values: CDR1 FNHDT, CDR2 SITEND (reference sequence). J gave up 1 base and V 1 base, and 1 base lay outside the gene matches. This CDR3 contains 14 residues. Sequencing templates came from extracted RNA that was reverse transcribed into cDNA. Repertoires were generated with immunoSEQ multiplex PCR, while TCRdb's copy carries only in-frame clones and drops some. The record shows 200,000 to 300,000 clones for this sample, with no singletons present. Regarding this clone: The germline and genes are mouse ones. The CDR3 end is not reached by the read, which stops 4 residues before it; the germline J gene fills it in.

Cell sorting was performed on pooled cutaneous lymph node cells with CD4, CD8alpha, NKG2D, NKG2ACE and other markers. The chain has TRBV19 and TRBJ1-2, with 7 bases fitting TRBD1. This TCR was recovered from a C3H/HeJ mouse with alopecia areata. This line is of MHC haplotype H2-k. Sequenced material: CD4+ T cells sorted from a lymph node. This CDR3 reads CASSITGVNSDYTF. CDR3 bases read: TGTGCCAGCAGTATAACAGGGGTAAACTCC.